This T cell receptor beta chain was sequenced in a study of T cell clonality in common variable immunodeficiency. Caucasian heritage predominated among both patients and controls. CDR3 length equals 15 residues. V was clipped by 7 bases and J by 3 bases, with 19 bases between them. Germline CDR1 reads SNHLY; CDR2 reads FYNNEI. Study-wide results and limits: Common variable immunodeficiency TCR beta sequences reportedly had fewer deletions and N-nucleotide insertions.

In this sample, this clone turned up many times. The antigen is not known. The missing CDR3 end, 3 residues past where the read stops, is filled in from the germline J gene. The repertoire was sequenced with immunoSEQ multiplex PCR; TCRdb's copy has only in-frame clones and lacks some. The sample includes about 42,000 clones, none of them occurring once. The chain is built from TRBV2 and TRBJ2-7; possibly TRBD1 for D (6 bases). The sequenced sample was peripheral blood mononuclear cells. The receptor comes from a human donor with common variable immunodeficiency. CDR3 DNA, as far as it was read: TGTGCCAGCACCGCCCCAGAGGGGGTTTTCTACGAG. This sequence encodes CASTAPEGVFYE. The complete CDR3 reads CASTAPEGVFYEQYF. Using reference TRBV2 and TRBJ2-7 for the parts outside the CDR3, the full variable domain is EPEVTQTPSHQVTQMGQEVILRCVPISNHLYFYWYRQILGQKVEFLVSFYNNEISEKSEIFDDQFSVERPDGSNFTLKIRSTKLEDSAMYFCASTAPEGVFYEQYFGPGTRLTVT.